This TCR beta chain was identified during a study of cytotoxic CD8 clonotypes in ibrutinib-treated CLL. Study as a whole: Sequenced samples delivered averages of some 260,000 productive templates and roughly 100,000 productive rearrangements.

With 3 bases removed from V and 2 bases from J, the gap between germline ends came to 14 bases. There are 16 residues in the CDR3. CDR1 SGHAT and CDR2 FQNNGV come from the germline V gene. The table came from immunoSEQ multiplex PCR; TCRdb's copy has only in-frame clones and leaves some out. Found here are about 150,000 clones, about 80% of them singletons; the top ten hold around 13%. The authors obtained approximately 2 micrograms of genomic DNA from cryopreserved PBMCs for TCR beta libraries. As concerns this clone: Its antigen remains unidentified.

The study, taken as a whole, reports: At baseline, clonality was higher than in age-matched healthy donors and correlated with CD8+ counts.

This chain connects TRBV11-2 to TRBJ1-3; D is uncertain. This clonotype originated in a human donor with chronic lymphocytic leukemia. The input for sequencing was PBMCs, taken after 12 months of ibrutinib treatment. The DNA of the CDR3 is TGTGCCAGCAGCTTCTGGCTACCCAGACCTGGAAACACCATATATTTT. Its protein is CASSFWLPRPGNTIYF.